This paragraph reports one TCR beta chain. Its antigen remains unidentified. The source of the sample is a study of T cells in Graves' hyperthyroidism and ophthalmopathy. TCR beta CDR3 regions were amplified from RNA. HTBI primers drove first-round RT-PCR of the TCR CDR3. TCRdb independently ran MiXCR on the multiplex PCR reads; one entry per CDR3 protein. The repertoire has approximately 600,000 distinct CDR3 sequences, less than 25% of them found once; the top ten carry roughly 30%. Study results and limitations: Blood also carried most thyroid clonotypes expanded above 0.001. Patients with ophthalmopathy were separated from those with stable hyperthyroidism by a 13 V-J model.

With 3 bases clipped from V and 3 bases from J, the junction kept 2 bases outside the gene matches. Germline loops: CDR1 DFQATT, CDR2 SNEGSKA (reference sequence). The CDR3 is 13 residues long. Diagnosing involved the use of clinical symptoms, serum thyroxine and TRAb, thyroid ultrasound and orbital computed tomography. J is TRBJ2-1 and V is TRBV20-1; TRBD2 agrees at 7 bases. The TCR was taken from a man aged 30-40 years with Graves' ophthalmopathy. The sequencing sample was made of blood. The CDR3 protein is CSASRDYYNEQFF. The CDR3 nucleotides are TGCAGTGCTAGTCGGGACTACTACAATGAGCAGTTCTTC.